This entry lists 21 T cell receptor beta chains sequenced from one sample in a study of blood T cell repertoires in COVID-19. This table comes from immunoSEQ multiplex PCR, and its TCRdb copy is limited to in-frame clones, with some not included. The data show roughly 150,000 clones, with roughly 80% seen just once and about 7.8% held by the top ten. The sequenced material came from peripheral blood. These receptor sequences come from a man aged 55-75 years with acute or convalescent COVID-19.

The chain has TRBV4-3 and TRBJ1-5; a weak D match, TRBD1 (5 bases). Germline lookup yields CDR1 LGHNA and CDR2 YSLEER. The ends were cut back, 3 bases at V and 5 bases at J, with 8 bases in the middle. The length of the CDR3 is 13 residues. As DNA, the CDR3 is TGCGCCAGCAGCCAGGACACCGATCAGCCCCAGCATTTT. It encodes CASSQDTDQPQHF.

This chain uses TRBV19 with TRBJ2-3, with TRBD2 matching 10 bases. This CDR3 spans 16 amino acids. The J segment lost 2 bases and the V segment lost 6 bases, leaving 8 bases of the junction unmatched. CDR1 is LNHDA, CDR2 SQIVND, per germline (reference sequence). The CDR3 spells CASSTGTSATTDTQYF. Written as DNA, the CDR3 is TGTGCCAGTAGCACCGGGACTAGCGCTACCACAGATACGCAGTATTTT.

The chain has TRBV5-6 and TRBJ2-7, with 11 positions matching TRBD1. The V gene's germline CDR1 is SGHDT and CDR2 YYEEEE. V was clipped by 4 bases and J by 4 bases; unmatched bases: 7. CDR3 length equals 15 residues. The CDR3 DNA follows: TGTGCCAGCAGCCCGGGGACAGGGGGTCCGTACGAGCAGTACTTC. It translates to CASSPGTGGPYEQYF. Filled out from reference TRBV5-6 and TRBJ2-7, the complete variable domain reads DAGVTQSPTHLIKTRGQQVTLRCSPKSGHDTVSWYQQALGQGPQFIFQYYEEEERQRGNFPDRFSGHQFPNYSSELNVNALLLGDSALYLCASSPGTGGPYEQYFGPGTRLTVT.

The DNA for the CDR3 is TGTGCCAGCAGCTTGGAAGGGGGCGAGCAGTACTTC. Translating it yields CASSLEGGEQYF. The genes are TRBV5-4 and TRBJ2-7, with a possible D match to TRBD1 (6 bases). The CDR3 extends over 12 amino acids. Between the trimmed V and J ends, which lost 0 bases and 6 bases, there was a span of 7 bases. Germline CDR1 reads SGHNT; CDR2 reads YYREEE (reference sequence).

The V and J genes are TRBV27 and TRBJ1-4, with TRBD1 as a possible D gene (6 bases). V lost 7 bases, J lost 7 bases, and 13 bases lay in between. Germline V gene sequence: CDR1 MNHEY, CDR2 SMNVEV (reference sequence). The CDR3 is 13 amino acids. The CDR3 sequence is CASTSGGLEKLFF. DNA of the CDR3: TGTGCCAGCACTTCCGGGGGGCTTGAAAAACTGTTTTTT.

This sequence joins TRBV5-1 and TRBJ2-2, with 11 nucleotides matching TRBD1. The CDR3 extends over 15 amino acids. After removal of 4 bases from V and 9 bases from J, the junction contained 8 bases not matched to a gene. Germline V gives CDR1 SGHRS, CDR2 YFSETQ. In DNA, the CDR3 is TGCGCCAGCAGCAACGGACAGGGGGCTATACGGGAGCTGTTTTTT. Its translation: CASSNGQGAIRELFF.

The chain combines TRBV28 with TRBJ1-5; 8 nucleotides match TRBD1. The germline gives CDR1 MDHEN, CDR2 SYDVKM. The CDR3 covers 14 residues. V dropped 8 bases and J dropped 3; count of bases not matched to a gene: 6. CDR3 region: CASRRTGNNQPQHF. In DNA form, the CDR3 reads TGTGCCAGCCGTCGGACAGGGAACAATCAGCCCCAGCATTTT.

The rearrangement links TRBV6-2 or TRBV6-3 to TRBJ1-4; D possibly corresponds to TRBD1 (5 bases). Germline CDR1 MNHEY, CDR2 SVGEGT. The CDR3 runs 16 residues. Deletions cut 6 bases from V and 5 bases from J, with 19 bases between. The CDR3: CASSYTQTELNEKLFF. CDR3 DNA sequence: TGTGCCAGCAGCTATACACAGACAGAGCTAAATGAAAAACTGTTTTTT.

The V gene is TRBV30, the J gene TRBJ1-4; 8 positions agree with TRBD1. The CDR3 runs 15 residues. Per germline, CDR1 GTSNPN and CDR2 SVGIG (reference sequence). The junction had 10 bases not matched to a gene; V was cut back by 3 bases and J by 7 bases. CDR3 nucleotide sequence: TGTGCCTGGAGCAGGGGGCGGGGCGGCGCTGAAAAACTGTTTTTT. Its translation: CAWSRGRGGAEKLFF.

The J gene is TRBJ1-2, the V gene TRBV13, with 10 bases aligning to TRBD1. Germline V lookup: CDR1 PRHDT, CDR2 FYEKMQ (reference sequence). CDR3 length equals 17 residues. The trim removed 0 bases at V and 4 bases at J, leaving 8 bases unmatched. CDR3 sequence: CASSLGWGQGISYGYTF. The CDR3 nucleotides read TGTGCCAGCAGCTTAGGTTGGGGACAGGGGATTAGCTATGGCTACACCTTC.

The chain couples TRBV19 to TRBJ1-2; 12 bases fit TRBD1. Trimming took 3 bases from V and 5 from J; bases not matched to a gene: 7. The germline V gene encodes CDR1 LNHDA and CDR2 SQIVND (reference sequence). The CDR3 length is 16 residues. The CDR3, as DNA: TGTGCCAGTAGTATCTCAGGGACAGGGGGCGCGTATGGCTACACCTTC. Translated: CASSISGTGGAYGYTF.

The chain couples TRBV5-4 to TRBJ1-2; the match to TRBD1 covers 7 bases. With 4 bases clipped from V and 8 bases from J, the junction kept 11 bases outside the gene matches. The CDR3 runs to 14 residues. CDR1 and CDR2 (germline): SGHNT, YYREEE (reference sequence). CDR3 sequence (DNA): TGTGCCAGCAGCGAGCAGGGGGTCGCTTGGGGCTACACCTTC. Amino acid sequence: CASSEQGVAWGYTF. Full variable domain (rest looked up from reference TRBV5-4 and TRBJ1-2): ETGVTQSPTHLIKTRGQQVTLRCSSQSGHNTVSWYQQALGQGPQFIFQYYREEENGRGNFPPRFSGLQFPNYSSELNVNALELDDSALYLCASSEQGVAWGYTFGSGTRLTVV.

This chain connects TRBV30 to TRBJ1-5, with 8 bases identical to TRBD1. Germline CDR1 reads GTSNPN; CDR2 reads SVGIG (reference sequence). The CDR3 is 18 amino acids. V shed 5 bases, J shed 0 bases, and the junction held 15 bases outside the gene matches. CDR3 in DNA: TGTGCCTGGGCACAAGGCGGGACAGGTCTTTATAGCAATCAGCCCCAGCATTTT. It translates to CAWAQGGTGLYSNQPQHF.

This chain connects TRBV23-1 to TRBJ2-1, with a possible D match to TRBD1 (6 bases). TRBV23-1 is an open reading frame, and its role is uncertain. This CDR3 contains 15 residues. V was pared by 8 bases and J by 1 base, with 15 bases between. For the CDR3, the DNA is TGCGCCAGCCGGACAGCTAGCTTATCCTACAATGAGCAGTTCTTC. Encoded protein: CASRTASLSYNEQFF.

The V gene is TRBV5-8, the J gene TRBJ2-2, with 10 bases matching TRBD2. This CDR3 region has 14 residues. J gave up 4 bases and V 5 bases, and 2 bases lay outside the gene matches. Looked up from germline, CDR1 is SGHTS and CDR2 is YDEGEE. The CDR3 loop is CASRSGGATGELFF. CDR3 in DNA: TGTGCCAGCAGGAGCGGGGGGGCCACCGGGGAGCTGTTTTTT.

The gene calls are TRBV11-3 and TRBJ2-3; a weak D match, TRBD2 (6 bases). CDR1 is SGHNT, CDR2 YENEEA, per germline. This CDR3 comprises 14 residues. Trimming removed 1 base at V and 2 bases at J, with 7 bases between. In DNA form, the CDR3 reads TGTGCCAGCAGCTTAGCGGGGGTCACAGATACGCAGTATTTT. Protein: CASSLAGVTDTQYF.

This clone was seen only once. The gene calls are TRBV7-2 and TRBJ2-5; possible D gene TRBD1, 6 bases. The V end was cut by 9 bases, the J end by 4 bases, with 18 bases between. The germline V gene has CDR1 SGHTA and CDR2 FQGNSA. The CDR3 totals 14 residues. The CDR3 DNA follows: TGTGCCAGTCAGCAGGGGCTTGGAGGAGAGACCCAGTACTTC. Amino acids: CASQQGLGGETQYF.

The J gene is TRBJ2-3, the V gene TRBV5-1; D perhaps matches TRBD2 (6 bases). The germline V gene encodes CDR1 SGHRS and CDR2 YFSETQ. Trimming pared 1 base from V and 0 bases from J, leaving 12 bases between. The CDR3 totals 16 residues. The CDR3, as DNA: TGCGCCAGCAGCTTGAGGTTAGCGGCTAGCACAGATACGCAGTATTTT. Translated, it gives CASSLRLAASTDTQYF. Combining the CDR3 with reference TRBV5-1 and TRBJ2-3 gives the whole variable domain KAGVTQTPRYLIKTRGQQVTLSCSPISGHRSVSWYQQTPGQGLQFLFEYFSETQRNKGNFPGRFSGRQFSNSRSEMNVSTLELGDSALYLCASSLRLAASTDTQYFGPGTRLTVL.

V and J are TRBV2 and TRBJ1-4, with TRBD1 as a possible D gene (5 bases). CDR3 size: 15 residues. The V gene lost 9 bases and the J gene lost 7 bases, with 21 bases spanning the gap. From germline, CDR1 is SNHLY and CDR2 FYNNEI. The CDR3: CASNLRGDWGEKLFF. The CDR3 nucleotides are TGTGCCAGTAACCTTAGGGGTGATTGGGGTGAAAAACTGTTTTTT.

This rearrangement joins TRBV4-3 to TRBJ2-2; a weak D match, TRBD1 (5 bases). Trimming took 0 bases from V and 5 from J, leaving 13 bases between them. The CDR3 has 16 residues. Germline CDR1 LGHNA, CDR2 YSLEER. The CDR3 loop reads CASSQEGDSRTGELFF. The CDR3 DNA reads as TGCGCCAGCAGCCAAGAGGGCGACAGCCGAACCGGGGAGCTGTTTTTT.

Many counts were recorded for this clone. The sample holds other DNA sequences that translate to the same CDR3. J is TRBJ2-2 and V is TRBV7-7; the match to TRBD2 covers 11 bases. The CDR3 runs to 16 residues. V gave up 5 bases and J gave up 0 bases; unmatched junction bases: 2. Germline CDR1 and CDR2: SSHAT and FNYEAQ (reference sequence). In DNA, the CDR3 is TGTGCCAGCAGCCCGGGACTAGCGGCGAACACCGGGGAGCTGTTTTTT. Amino acids: CASSPGLAANTGELFF.